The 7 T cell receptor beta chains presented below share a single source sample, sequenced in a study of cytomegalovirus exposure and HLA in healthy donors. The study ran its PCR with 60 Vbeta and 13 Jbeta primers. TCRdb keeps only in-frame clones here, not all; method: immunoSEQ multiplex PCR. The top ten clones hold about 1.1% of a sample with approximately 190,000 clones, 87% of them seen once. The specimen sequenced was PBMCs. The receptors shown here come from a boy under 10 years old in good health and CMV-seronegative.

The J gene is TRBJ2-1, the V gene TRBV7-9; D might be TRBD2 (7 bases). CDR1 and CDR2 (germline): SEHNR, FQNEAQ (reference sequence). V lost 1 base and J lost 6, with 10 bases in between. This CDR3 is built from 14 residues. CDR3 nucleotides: TGTGCCAGCAGCTTAGAAGGGGGGGGCAATGAGCAGTTCTTC. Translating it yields CASSLEGGGNEQFF.

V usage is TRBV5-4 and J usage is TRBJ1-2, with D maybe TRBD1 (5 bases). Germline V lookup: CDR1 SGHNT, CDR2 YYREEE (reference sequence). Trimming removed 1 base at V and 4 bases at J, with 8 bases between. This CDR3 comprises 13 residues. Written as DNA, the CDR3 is TGTGCCAGCAGCTTGCGGGGACTCTATGGCTACACCTTC. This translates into CASSLRGLYGYTF.

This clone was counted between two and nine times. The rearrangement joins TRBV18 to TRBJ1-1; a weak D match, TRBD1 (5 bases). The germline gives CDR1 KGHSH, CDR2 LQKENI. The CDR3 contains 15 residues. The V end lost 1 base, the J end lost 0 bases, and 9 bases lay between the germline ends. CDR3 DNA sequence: TGTGCCAGCTCACCACAGCGACAGTTGAACACTGAAGCTTTCTTT. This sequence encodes CASSPQRQLNTEAFF. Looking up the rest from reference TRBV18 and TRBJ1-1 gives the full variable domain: NAGVMQNPRHLVRRRGQEARLRCSPMKGHSHVYWYRQLPEEGLKFMVYLQKENIIDESGMPKERFSAEFPKEGPSILRIQQVVRGDSAAYFCASSPQRQLNTEAFFGQGTRLTVV.

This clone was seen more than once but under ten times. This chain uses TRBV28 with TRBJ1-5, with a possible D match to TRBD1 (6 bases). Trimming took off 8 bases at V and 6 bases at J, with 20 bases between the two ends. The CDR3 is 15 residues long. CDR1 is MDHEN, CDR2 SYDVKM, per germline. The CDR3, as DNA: TGTGCCAGCGGGGGCGCGGGGGCCGGAGGTCAGCCCCAGCATTTT. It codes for CASGGAGAGGQPQHF. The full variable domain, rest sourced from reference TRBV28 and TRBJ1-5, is DVKVTQSSRYLVKRTGEKVFLECVQDMDHENMFWYRQDPGLGLRLIYFSYDVKMKEKGDIPEGYSVSREKKERFSLILESASTNQTSMYLCASGGAGAGGQPQHFGDGTRLSIL.

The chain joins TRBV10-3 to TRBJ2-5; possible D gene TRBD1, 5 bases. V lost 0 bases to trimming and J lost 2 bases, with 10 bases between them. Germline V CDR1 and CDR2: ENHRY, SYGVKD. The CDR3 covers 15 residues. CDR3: CAISESQGEQETQYF. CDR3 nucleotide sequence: TGTGCCATCAGTGAGTCCCAGGGCGAACAAGAGACCCAGTACTTC.

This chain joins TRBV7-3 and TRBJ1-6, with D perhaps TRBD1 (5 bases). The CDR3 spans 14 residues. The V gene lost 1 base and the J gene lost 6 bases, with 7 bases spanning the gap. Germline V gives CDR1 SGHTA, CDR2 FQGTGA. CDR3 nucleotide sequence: TGTGCCAGCAGCTTAATCAGGGTTAATTCACCCCTCCACTTT. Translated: CASSLIRVNSPLHF.

CDR3 DNA sequence: TGTGCCTGGGGACTATCCATGAACACTGAAGCTTTCTTT. Amino acids: CAWGLSMNTEAFF. The chain joins TRBV30 to TRBJ1-1; no clear D. Trimming took off 5 bases at V and 0 bases at J, with 10 bases between the two ends. The CDR3 extends over 13 amino acids. Germline V gene sequence: CDR1 GTSNPN, CDR2 SVGIG (reference sequence).